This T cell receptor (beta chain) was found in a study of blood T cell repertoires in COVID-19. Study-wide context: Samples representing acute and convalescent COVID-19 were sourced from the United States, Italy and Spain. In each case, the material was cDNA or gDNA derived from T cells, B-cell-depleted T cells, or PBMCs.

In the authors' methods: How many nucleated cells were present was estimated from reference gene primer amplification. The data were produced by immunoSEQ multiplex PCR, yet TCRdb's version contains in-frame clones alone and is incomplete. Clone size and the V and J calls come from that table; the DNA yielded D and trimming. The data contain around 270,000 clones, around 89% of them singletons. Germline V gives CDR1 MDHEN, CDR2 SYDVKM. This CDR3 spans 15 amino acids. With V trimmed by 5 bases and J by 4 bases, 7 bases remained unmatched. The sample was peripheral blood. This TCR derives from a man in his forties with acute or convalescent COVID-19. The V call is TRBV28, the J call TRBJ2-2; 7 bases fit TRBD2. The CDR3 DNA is TGTGCCAGCAGTCTCGCGGGAGAGGGCACCGGGGAGCTGTTTTTT. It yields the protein CASSLAGEGTGELFF. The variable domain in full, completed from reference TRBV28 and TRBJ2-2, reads DVKVTQSSRYLVKRTGEKVFLECVQDMDHENMFWYRQDPGLGLRLIYFSYDVKMKEKGDIPEGYSVSREKKERFSLILESASTNQTSMYLCASSLAGEGTGELFFGEGSRLTVL.